Included here is one T cell receptor (beta chain) sequence, with context. The target of this receptor is not known. Base qualities are missing; no much larger clone stands one base away. CDR1 and CDR2, per the germline V gene (reference sequence), are DFQATT and SNEGSKA. The cysteine opens and the phenylalanine closes a CDR3 of 14 amino acids. Only the CDR3 region is kept as DNA, spanning 42 bases read in frame from base 1. From V the trimming removes 0 bases and from J it removes 10 bases, while the gene matches leave 9 bases of the junction unaccounted for. Library construction relied on 5' RACE. TCRdb lists the instrument as Illumina HiSeq 2500. A second PCR of about 6 to 11 cycles was performed with a sample-barcoded 5' primer and a J-beta primer mix. A template-switch 5' adaptor carrying 12 random nucleotides introduced a unique molecular identifier onto each TCR beta cDNA molecule. At least 2.5 million CDR3-containing paired-end reads were obtained from each sample. The Mint cDNA synthesis kit, primed by a TRBC-specific oligonucleotide, was used to synthesize first-strand cDNA from all RNA. Following uracil-DNA glycosylase treatment, a first 18-cycle PCR with universal primers M1SS and BC2_uni_R was performed on all cDNA. The authors processed their data as follows. Each sample was normalized by randomly selecting 1 million high-quality reads, each carrying a distinct molecular identifier. Instead of being binned into consensus sequences, reads with shared molecular identifiers were discarded. MiTCR, with a Q25 quality threshold and the strictest error-elimination algorithm, was used for CDR3 identification, clonotype clustering and error correction. A nonparametric unseen species model with Euler transformation was used to estimate lower-bound total TCR beta diversity. The public reads were reprocessed in TCRdb via fastp at Q25 and MiXCR, keeping in-frame beta chains. A single entry per CDR3 protein holds the most common genes and DNA from its merged rows. These V and J calls originate from TCRdb's pipeline instead of the authors' own analysis. The sample records about 970,000 distinct CDR3 sequences, roughly half of which are singletons. Over 20% of the sample comes from the top ten.

The sample belongs to a study of blood T cells in healthy people across ages (dated by TCRdb to between 2015 and 2017). General notes on the study: In model experiments, template switching captured about one uniquely barcoded TCR beta cDNA molecule for every two T cells. To avoid experimental bias, donors of different ages were spread randomly across the sequencing lanes. Using the same blood draw, the study looked at two additional independent replicas of 1 million unique cDNA reads for two donors, one aged 18 to 30 and the other aged 80 or older. The donors were split into four age groups: young (average about 16 years), middle-aged (about 40), aged (around 67) and long-lived (82). To track age-related changes in TCR beta repertoire diversity, the study relied on deep sequencing normalized with unique cDNA molecular identifiers. Study-level results and caveats: Because the CMV infection status of the donors was unknown, age-related changes in expanded clonotypes may potentially have been confounded. Bulk unsorted PBMC profiling prevented conclusive comparison of naive and antigen-experienced compartments. There was a strong correlation between observed TCR beta diversity and the percentage of naive T cells measured by flow cytometry. The long-lived group showed more naive CD4+ T cells, fewer expanded clones and increased TCR diversity than the aged group, suggesting age selection. Estimates of total diversity based on one million sequenced T cells were regarded as lower bounds and as underestimates. As age increased, observed TCR beta diversity per million T cells dropped in a roughly linear way, and a significant reduction was already evident by age 40.

The donors were under 40 Caucasian individuals from Russia, aged roughly 6 to 90 years, who were systemically healthy. Each donor gave roughly 11 milliliters of peripheral blood, drawn into EDTA-treated Vacutainer tubes. Ficoll-Paque density-gradient centrifugation was used to isolate PBMCs, with at least 6 million per sample. Total RNA was extracted from PBMCs with Trizol reagent, with at least 5.5 micrograms obtained per sample. The percentages of naive CD45RAhigh/CD27high T cells were determined by flow cytometry on a PBMC aliquot from every donor. This clonotype was sampled from a woman aged 55-69 years in good health. This chain is built from TRBV20-1 and TRBJ2-3, with TRBD1 matching 8 junction bases. Sequenced: blood. The nucleotide sequence reads as follows: TGCAGTGCTAGAGACATCACTCGGACAGGGCCGCAGTATTTT. It codes for CSARDITRTGPQYF.